This T cell receptor beta chain was found in a study of early stage breast cancer tumors. Looking at the study overall: ER+/PR+/HER2- status applied to about 80% of the 16 invasive breast tumors. Invasive lobular carcinomas made up about 30% of the 12 ER+/PR+/HER2- tumors.

Here immunoSEQ multiplex PCR was the method, and the copy in TCRdb shows in-frame clones only, minus some. Altogether about 24,000 clones are present, about two thirds being singletons, with the ten largest covering 9.9%. Study outcomes and limitations: Compared with adjacent normal breast tissue, tumors showed roughly 2.5-fold greater T cell density and higher clonality.

Germline CDR1 is SGHTA and CDR2 is FQGNSA. With 0 bases removed from V and 6 bases from J, the gap between germline ends came to 8 bases. The length of the CDR3 is 13 residues. Roughly 19-50 mg of tissue was diced for each tumor. About this clone itself: Its antigen is still unknown.

This chain links TRBV7-2 with TRBJ1-2; D not resolved. The clonotype was recovered from a person between 55 and 70 years old with breast cancer. Sequencing input: breast tumor tissue. The CDR3 nucleotides read TGTGCCAGCAGCTTAGCGGGGAGCCATGGCTACACCTTC. It is translated as CASSLAGSHGYTF.